A few counts support the clone carrying this T cell receptor beta chain. This specimen belongs to a study of blood T cell repertoires in COVID-19. Study-wide context: PBMCs, B-cell-depleted T cells, or T cells were the source of the cDNA or gDNA that made up the material.

This CDR3 is 16 amino acids long. Germline CDR1 PRHDT, CDR2 FYEKMQ (reference sequence). V shed 7 bases, J shed 2 bases, and the junction held 11 bases outside the gene matches. The cohort comprised adults aged roughly 18 to 90 years residing in some 24 US areas. Cohorts were assigned according to the clinical history that participants reported. Study processing details: It was from reference gene primer amplification that nucleated cell counts were estimated. The method was immunoSEQ multiplex PCR; TCRdb's version includes in-frame clones alone and lacks a portion of them. V and J calls and clone size follow that table, whereas D and trimming were derived from the DNA. The sample has approximately 150,000 clones, 81% seen once.

The sequenced sample consisted of PBMCs or T cells enriched from blood (not recorded which). This sequence joins TRBV13 and TRBJ2-3; 8 bases agree with TRBD2. This sequence originates from a middle-aged woman with acute COVID-19. CDR3 residues: CASTRRAGGTTDTQYF. The CDR3 coding sequence is TGTGCCAGCACCCGCAGGGCGGGGGGTACCACAGATACGCAGTATTTT.